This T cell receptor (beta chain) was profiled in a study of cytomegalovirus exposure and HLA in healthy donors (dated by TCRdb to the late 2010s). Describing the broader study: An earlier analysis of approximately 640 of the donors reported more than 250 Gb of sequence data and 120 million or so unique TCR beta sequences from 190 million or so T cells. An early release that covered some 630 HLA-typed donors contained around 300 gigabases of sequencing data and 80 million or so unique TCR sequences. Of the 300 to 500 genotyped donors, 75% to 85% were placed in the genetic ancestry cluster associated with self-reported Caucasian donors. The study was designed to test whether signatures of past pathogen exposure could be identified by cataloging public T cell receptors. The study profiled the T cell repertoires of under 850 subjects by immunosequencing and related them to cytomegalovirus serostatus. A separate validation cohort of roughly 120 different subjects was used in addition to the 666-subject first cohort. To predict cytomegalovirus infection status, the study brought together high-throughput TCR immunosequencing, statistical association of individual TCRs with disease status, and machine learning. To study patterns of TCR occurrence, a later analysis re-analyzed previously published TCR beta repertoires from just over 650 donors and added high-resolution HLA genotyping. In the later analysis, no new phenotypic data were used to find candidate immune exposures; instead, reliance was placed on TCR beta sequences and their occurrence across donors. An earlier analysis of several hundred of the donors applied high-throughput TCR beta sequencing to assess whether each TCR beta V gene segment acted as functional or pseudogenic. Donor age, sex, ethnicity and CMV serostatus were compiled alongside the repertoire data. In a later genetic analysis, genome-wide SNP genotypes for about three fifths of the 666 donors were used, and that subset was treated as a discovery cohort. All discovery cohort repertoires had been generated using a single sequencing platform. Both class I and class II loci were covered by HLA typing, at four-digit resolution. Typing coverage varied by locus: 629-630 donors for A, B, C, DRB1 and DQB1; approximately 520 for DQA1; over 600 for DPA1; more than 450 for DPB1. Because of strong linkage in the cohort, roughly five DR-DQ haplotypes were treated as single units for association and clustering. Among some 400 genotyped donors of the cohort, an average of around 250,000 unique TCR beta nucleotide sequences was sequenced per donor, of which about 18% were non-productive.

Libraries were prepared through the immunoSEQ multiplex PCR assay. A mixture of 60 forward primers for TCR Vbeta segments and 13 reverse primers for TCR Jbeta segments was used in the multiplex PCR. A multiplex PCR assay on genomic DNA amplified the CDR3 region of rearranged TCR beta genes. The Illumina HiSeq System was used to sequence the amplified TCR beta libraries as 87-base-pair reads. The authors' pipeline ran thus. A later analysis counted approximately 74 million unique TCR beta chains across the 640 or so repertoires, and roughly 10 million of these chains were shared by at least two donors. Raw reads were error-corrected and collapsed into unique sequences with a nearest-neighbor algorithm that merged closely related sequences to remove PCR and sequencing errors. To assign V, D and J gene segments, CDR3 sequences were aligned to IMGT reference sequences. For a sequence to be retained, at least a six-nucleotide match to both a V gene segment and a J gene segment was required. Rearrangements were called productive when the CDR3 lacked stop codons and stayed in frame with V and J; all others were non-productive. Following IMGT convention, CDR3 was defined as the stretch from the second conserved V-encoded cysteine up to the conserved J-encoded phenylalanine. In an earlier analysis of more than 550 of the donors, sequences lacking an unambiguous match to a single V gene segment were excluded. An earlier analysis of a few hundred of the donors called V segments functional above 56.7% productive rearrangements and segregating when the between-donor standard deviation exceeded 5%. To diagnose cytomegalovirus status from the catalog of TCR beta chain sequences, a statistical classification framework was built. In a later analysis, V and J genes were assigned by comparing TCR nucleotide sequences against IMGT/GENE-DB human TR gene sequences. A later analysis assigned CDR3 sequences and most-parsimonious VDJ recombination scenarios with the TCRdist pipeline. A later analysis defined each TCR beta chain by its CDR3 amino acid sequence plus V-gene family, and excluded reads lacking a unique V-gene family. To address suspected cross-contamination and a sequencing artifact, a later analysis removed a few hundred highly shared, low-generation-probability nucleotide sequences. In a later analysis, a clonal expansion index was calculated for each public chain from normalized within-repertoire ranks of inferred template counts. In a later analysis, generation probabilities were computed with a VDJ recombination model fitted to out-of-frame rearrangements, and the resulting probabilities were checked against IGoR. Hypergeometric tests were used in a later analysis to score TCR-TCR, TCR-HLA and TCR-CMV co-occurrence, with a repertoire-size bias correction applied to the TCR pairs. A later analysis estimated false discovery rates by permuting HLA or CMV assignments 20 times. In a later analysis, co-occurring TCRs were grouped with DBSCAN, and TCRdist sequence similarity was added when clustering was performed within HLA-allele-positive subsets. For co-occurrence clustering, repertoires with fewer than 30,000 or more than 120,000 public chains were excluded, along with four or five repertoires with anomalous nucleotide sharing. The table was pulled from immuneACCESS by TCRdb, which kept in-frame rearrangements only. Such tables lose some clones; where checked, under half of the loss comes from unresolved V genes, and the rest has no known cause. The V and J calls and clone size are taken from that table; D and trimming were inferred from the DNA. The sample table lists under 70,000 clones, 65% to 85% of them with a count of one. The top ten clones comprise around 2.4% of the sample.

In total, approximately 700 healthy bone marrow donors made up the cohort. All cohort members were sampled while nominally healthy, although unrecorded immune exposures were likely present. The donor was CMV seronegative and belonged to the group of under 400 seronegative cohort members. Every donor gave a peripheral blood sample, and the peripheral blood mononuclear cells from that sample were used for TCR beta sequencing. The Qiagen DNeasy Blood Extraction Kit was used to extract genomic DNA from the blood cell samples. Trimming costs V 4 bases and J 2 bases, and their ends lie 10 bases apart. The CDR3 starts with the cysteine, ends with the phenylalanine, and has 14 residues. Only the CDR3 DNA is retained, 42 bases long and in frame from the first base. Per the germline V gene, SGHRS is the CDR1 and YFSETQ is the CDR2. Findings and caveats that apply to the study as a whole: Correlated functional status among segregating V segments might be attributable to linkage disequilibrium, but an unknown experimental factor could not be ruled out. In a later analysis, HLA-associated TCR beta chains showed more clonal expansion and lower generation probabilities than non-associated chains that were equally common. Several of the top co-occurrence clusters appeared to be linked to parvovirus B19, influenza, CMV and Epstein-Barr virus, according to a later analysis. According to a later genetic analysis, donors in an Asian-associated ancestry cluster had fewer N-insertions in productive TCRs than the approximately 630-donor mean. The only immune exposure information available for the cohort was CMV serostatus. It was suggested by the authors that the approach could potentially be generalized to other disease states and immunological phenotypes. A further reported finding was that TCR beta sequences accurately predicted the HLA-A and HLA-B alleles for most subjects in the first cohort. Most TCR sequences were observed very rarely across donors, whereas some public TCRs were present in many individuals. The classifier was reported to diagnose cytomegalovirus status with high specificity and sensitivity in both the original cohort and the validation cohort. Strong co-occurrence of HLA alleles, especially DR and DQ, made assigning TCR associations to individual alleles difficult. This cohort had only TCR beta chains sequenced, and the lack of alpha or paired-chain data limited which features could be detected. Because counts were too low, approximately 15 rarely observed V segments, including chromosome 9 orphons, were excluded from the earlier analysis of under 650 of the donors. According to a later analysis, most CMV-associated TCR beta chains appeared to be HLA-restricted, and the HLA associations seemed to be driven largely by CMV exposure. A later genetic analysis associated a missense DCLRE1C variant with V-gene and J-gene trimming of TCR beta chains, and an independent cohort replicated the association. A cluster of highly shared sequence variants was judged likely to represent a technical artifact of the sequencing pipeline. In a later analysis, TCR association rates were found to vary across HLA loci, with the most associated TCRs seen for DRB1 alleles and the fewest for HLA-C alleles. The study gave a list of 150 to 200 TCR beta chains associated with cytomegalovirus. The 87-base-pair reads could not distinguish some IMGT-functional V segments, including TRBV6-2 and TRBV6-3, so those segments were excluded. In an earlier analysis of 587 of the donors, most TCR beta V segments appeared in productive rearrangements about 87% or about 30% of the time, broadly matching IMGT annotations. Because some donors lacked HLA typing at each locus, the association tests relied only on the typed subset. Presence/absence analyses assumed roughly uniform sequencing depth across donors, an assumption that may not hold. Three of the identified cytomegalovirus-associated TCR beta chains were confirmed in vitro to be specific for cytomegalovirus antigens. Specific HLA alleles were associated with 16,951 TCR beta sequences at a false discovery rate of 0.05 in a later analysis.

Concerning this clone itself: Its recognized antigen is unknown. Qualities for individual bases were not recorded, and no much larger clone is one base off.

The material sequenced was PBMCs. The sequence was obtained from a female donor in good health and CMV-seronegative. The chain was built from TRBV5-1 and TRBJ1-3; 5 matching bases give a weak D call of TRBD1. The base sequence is TGCGCCAGCAGCCTAGACAGTACTGGAAACACCATATATTTT. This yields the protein CASSLDSTGNTIYF. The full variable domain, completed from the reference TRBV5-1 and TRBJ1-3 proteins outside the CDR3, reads KAGVTQTPRYLIKTRGQQVTLSCSPISGHRSVSWYQQTPGQGLQFLFEYFSETQRNKGNFPGRFSGRQFSNSRSEMNVSTLELGDSALYLCASSLDSTGNTIYFGEGSWLTVV.